The sequence of this TCR beta chain was determined in a study of blood T cell repertoires in COVID-19 (dated by TCRdb to the early 2020s). Notes on the research overall: Samples covering the acute and convalescent phases of COVID-19 were provided by collaborators in the United States, Italy and Spain. The dataset comprised deeply sampled blood TCRbeta repertoires from subjects exposed to, actively infected with, or recovered from COVID-19. A freely available public database, intended as a resource for researchers studying the immune response to SARS-CoV-2, is where the repertoires were released. Where available, HLA class I and class II types were obtained from metadata supplied by the sample provider rather than from assay-based typing. Samples came from the ongoing ImmuneRACE study (first 160 participants) plus 1,254 subjects from 6 global collaborators. The material from the prospective study consisted of cDNA or gDNA derived from T cells, B-cell-depleted T cells, or PBMCs. The sample metadata nearly always contained a de-identified subject ID, COVID-19 status, age in years and sex. Overall results and qualifications from the work: Clinical and demographic metadata were provided uncurated, with the amount varying by source and participant.

The immunoSEQ Assay, a bias-controlled multiplex PCR, was used to amplify TCRbeta CDR3 regions from genomic DNA. Turning to the authors' computational methods: Nucleated cell counts per sample were estimated from amplification of reference gene primers within the assay. Sequence reads were collapsed and filtered to measure the absolute abundance of every unique TCRbeta CDR3 rearrangement. For each sample, productive Simpson clonality was calculated as the square root of Simpson's diversity index across productive rearrangements. As stored in TCRdb, this immuneACCESS dataset retains in-frame rearrangements with V and J assigned. A fraction of the clones does not appear; measured against another copy, unresolved V genes explain less than half of the discrepancy, and the remainder lacks a known reason. V and J calls and clone size come straight from that table; D and trimming were deduced from the DNA. The sample records 300,000 to 350,000 clones, almost 90% of which are singletons. Of the sample, 2.9% is held by the ten largest clones.

At one collaborating source in Seattle, patients were enrolled during active infection and were followed longitudinally through the course of disease. The collaborating institutions used their own protocols to collect whole blood in K2EDTA tubes. For TCRbeta analysis, collaborator samples were shipped as frozen whole blood, as isolated PBMCs, or as DNA extracted from either sample type. This clone was detected only once. Its antigen has not been determined. No much larger clone is present one base from it, and per-base qualities are unavailable. The receptor was derived from a woman aged 30 to 39 with COVID-19, enrolled during active disease. The sample was peripheral blood.

The sequence in DNA is TGTGCCAGCAGCCAGAACAGGGCAACTAATGAAAAACTGTTTTTT. It translates to CASSQNRATNEKLFF. The chain is assembled from TRBV3-1 (or the pseudogene TRBV3-2) and TRBJ1-4, with TRBD1 tentatively as D gene (6 bases match). Trimming costs V 3 bases and J 0 bases, and their ends lie 8 bases apart. The CDR3 goes from the cysteine to the phenylalanine over 15 residues. The sequence is cut down to CDR3 DNA, 45 bases in frame from base 1. CDR1 and CDR2 were assigned from the germline V gene (reference sequence) as LGHDT and YNNKEL.